This T cell receptor beta chain was identified in a study of memory CD4+ T cells and cytomegalovirus serostatus. Study overall: This sample comes from healthy Belgian adults, about nine CMV seropositive, approximately 22 seronegative. General study results and limits: Of under 200 reported CMV TCRbeta sequences, around 63 were found in memory CD4+ repertoires.

CDR3 length: 16 amino acids. Trimming removed 0 bases at V and 4 bases at J, with 13 bases between. Germline V lookup: CDR1 SGDLS, CDR2 YYNGEE. Single viable CD3+CD4+CD8-CD45RO+ cells were sorted as the memory CD4+ T cells. Serum IgG to CMV pp150, pp28, p38 and p52 defined serostatus. Of note for this clone: What it binds is not known.

Measured with immunoSEQ multiplex PCR; TCRdb has only the in-frame clones, and not every one. The repertoire consists of around 76,000 clones, with roughly 80% occurring once and the leading ten covering approximately 2.4%. The receptor's source is an adult in good health and CMV-seropositive. The sample taken for sequencing was memory CD4+ T cells from blood. V is TRBV9 and J is TRBJ2-2, with D possibly being TRBD1 (6 bases). The CDR3 nucleotides read TGTGCCAGCAGCGTAGGGGGGACACCTAGCACCGGGGAGCTGTTTTTT. This gives the protein CASSVGGTPSTGELFF.